Listed below are T cell receptor beta chains from one sample, sequenced in a study of OX40 agonist ivuxolimab in advanced cancers. Measured with immunoSEQ multiplex PCR; TCRdb has only the in-frame clones, and not every one. The sample has some 50,000 clones; about nine tenths are singletons. The sequenced sample was CD4+ or CD8+ T cells sorted from blood, obtained in a trial of the OX40 agonist ivuxolimab. The receptors here all came from an adult with an advanced solid tumor such as melanoma, head and neck, liver or kidney cancer. CDR3s include the opening cysteine and the closing phenylalanine or tryptophan. The order of the fields is J gene, clone size, D gene, V gene, CDR3 DNA, CDR3 protein. A D gene is named only where the DNA matches it firmly. Not all rows give a size; the values are once, few, many and, for expanded clones, a class.

J: TRBJ2-1
size: once
D: TRBD1
V: TRBV18
DNA: TGTGCCAGCTCGATAGACAGGGCGGAGAAAAAGTTCTTC
CDR3: CASSIDRAEKKFF

J: TRBJ1-2
size: NA
D: TRBD1
V: TRBV7-2
DNA: TGTGCCAGCAGCCCCCATAAAGGACAGGAGATATATGGCTACACCTTC
CDR3: CASSPHKGQEIYGYTF

J: TRBJ1-1
size: NA
D: NA
V: TRBV15
DNA: TGTGCCACCAGCAGAGAGAAGATCGCTGAAGCTTTCTTT
CDR3: CATSREKIAEAFF

J: TRBJ1-1
size: once
D: NA
V: TRBV4-2
DNA: TGTGCCAGCAGCCAAGAGGGAAGGGTTAACACTGAAGCTTTCTTT
CDR3: CASSQEGRVNTEAFF

J: TRBJ1-5
size: NA
D: NA
V: TRBV2
DNA: TGTGCCAGCAGTCCTGGACAGCCGGTTGGCAATCAGCCCCAGCATTTT
CDR3: CASSPGQPVGNQPQHF

J: TRBJ2-2
size: NA
D: NA
V: TRBV28
DNA: TGTGCCAGCAGTTTAGTCGGGAGTTCCGGGGAGCTGTTTTTT
CDR3: CASSLVGSSGELFF

J: TRBJ2-7
size: NA
D: NA
V: TRBV28
DNA: TGTGCCAGCAGTTTATCTCAGGGGGGGTACGAGCAGTACTTC
CDR3: CASSLSQGGYEQYF

J: TRBJ2-7
size: NA
D: NA
V: TRBV5-1
DNA: TGCGCCAGCAGCTTGGAGGGTTACAGCTCCTACGAGCAGTACTTC
CDR3: CASSLEGYSSYEQYF

J: TRBJ2-3
size: NA
D: NA
V: TRBV19
DNA: TGTGCCAGTAGTGTGTGGTGGGCAGATACGCAGTATTTT
CDR3: CASSVWWADTQYF

J: TRBJ2-2
size: NA
D: NA
V: TRBV7-7
DNA: TGTGCTAGCAGCTTGGGGGGAAACGGGGAGCTGTTTTTT
CDR3: CASSLGGNGELFF

J: TRBJ2-2
size: NA
D: NA
V: TRBV11-2
DNA: TGTGCCAGCAGCTTAAAACTGACAGGGAACACCGGGGAGCTGTTTTTT
CDR3: CASSLKLTGNTGELFF

J: TRBJ2-4
size: few
D: NA
V: TRBV7-2
DNA: TGTGCCAGCAGCTTAGGCGCGACCGGCATTCAGTACTTC
CDR3: CASSLGATGIQYF

J: TRBJ1-1
size: NA
D: NA
V: TRBV11-2
DNA: TGTGCCAGCAGCCCCGAATTAGCCGGGGACACTGAAGCTTTCTTT
CDR3: CASSPELAGDTEAFF

J: TRBJ1-3
size: NA
D: NA
V: TRBV5-1
DNA: TGCGCCAGCAGCCATGGTAACTCTGGAAACACCATATATTTT
CDR3: CASSHGNSGNTIYF

J: TRBJ2-1
size: once
D: NA
V: TRBV12-5
DNA: TGTGCTAGTGGTTTGTCCTCGGCAGATGAGCAGTTCTTC
CDR3: CASGLSSADEQFF

J: TRBJ2-7
size: NA
D: NA
V: TRBV9
DNA: TGTGCCAGCAGCGTAGCTTGGGACGAAAACTACGAGCAGTACTTC
CDR3: CASSVAWDENYEQYF

J: TRBJ2-4
size: NA
D: TRBD2
V: TRBV27
DNA: TGTGCCAGCAGTCTAACTAGCGGGAGAACCAAAAACATTCAGTACTTC
CDR3: CASSLTSGRTKNIQYF

J: TRBJ2-5
size: NA
D: TRBD1
V: TRBV9
DNA: TGTGCCAGCAGCGCGACAGGGGTGGTAGGAGAGACCCAGTACTTC
CDR3: CASSATGVVGETQYF

J: TRBJ2-5
size: NA
D: NA
V: TRBV14
DNA: TGTGCCAGCAGCCACTTGAACCAAGAGACCCAGTACTTC
CDR3: CASSHLNQETQYF

J: TRBJ2-3
size: NA
D: TRBD2
V: TRBV28
DNA: TGTGCCAGCAGTTCGCCATATGGACTAGCGGGCACAGATACGCAGTATTTT
CDR3: CASSSPYGLAGTDTQYF

J: TRBJ2-5
size: few
D: NA
V: TRBV27
DNA: TGTGCCAGCAGTTTATGGCCTGGGACCCAGTACTTC
CDR3: CASSLWPGTQYF

J: TRBJ2-1
size: NA
D: TRBD2
V: TRBV4-1
DNA: TGCGCCAGCAGCCAAGACCTAGCGGGAGCTTTGAATGAGCAGTTCTTC
CDR3: CASSQDLAGALNEQFF

J: TRBJ2-5
size: NA
D: NA
V: TRBV6-4
DNA: TGTGCCAGCAGTAGTAGCGGTGGCGAGACCCAGTACTTC
CDR3: CASSSSGGETQYF

J: TRBJ2-7
size: NA
D: NA
V: TRBV5-1
DNA: TGCGCCAGCAGCTTGGCTACAGGGAGAAACGAGCAGTACTTC
CDR3: CASSLATGRNEQYF

J: TRBJ2-7
size: NA
D: NA
V: TRBV27
DNA: TGTGCCAGCAGCCGACCGCCGGACTACGAGCAGTACTTC
CDR3: CASSRPPDYEQYF

J: TRBJ1-1
size: NA
D: TRBD1
V: TRBV19
DNA: TGTGCCAGTAGTATAGATGAAGACAGGGGGGTCACTGAAGCTTTCTTT
CDR3: CASSIDEDRGVTEAFF

J: TRBJ2-1
size: NA
D: NA
V: TRBV18
DNA: TGTGCCAGCTCATTCGCGACTCCCAGGGTTCGCAATGAGCAGTTCTTC
CDR3: CASSFATPRVRNEQFF

J: TRBJ1-1
size: NA
D: NA
V: TRBV18
DNA: TGTGCCAGCTCAGCCGACAGGATTAAGAACACTGAAGCTTTCTTT
CDR3: CASSADRIKNTEAFF

J: TRBJ2-5
size: NA
D: NA
V: TRBV13
DNA: TGTGCCAGCAGCGGGGCGGGCAGCCAAGAGACCCAGTACTTC
CDR3: CASSGAGSQETQYF

J: TRBJ2-5
size: NA
D: TRBD1
V: TRBV19
DNA: TGTGCCAGTAGTGTCCAGGGGGCGGGTGGGACCCAGTACTTC
CDR3: CASSVQGAGGTQYF

J: TRBJ2-2
size: NA
D: TRBD2
V: TRBV2
DNA: TGTGCCAGCAGCGGACTGGGACTATATGGCGGGGAGCTGTTTTTT
CDR3: CASSGLGLYGGELFF

J: TRBJ1-1
size: NA
D: NA
V: TRBV29-1
DNA: TGCAGCGTTTCTGGGGGGAACACTGAAGCTTTCTTT
CDR3: CSVSGGNTEAFF

J: TRBJ2-4
size: NA
D: NA
V: TRBV6-1
DNA: TGTGCCAGCACTGCGGTACAGGGAAGAAACATTCAGTACTTC
CDR3: CASTAVQGRNIQYF

J: TRBJ2-1
size: NA
D: NA
V: TRBV6-5
DNA: TGTGCCAGCAAACAGATCAATGAGCAGTTCTTC
CDR3: CASKQINEQFF

J: TRBJ2-7
size: NA
D: NA
V: TRBV7-8
DNA: TGTGCCAGCAGCACACAGCCCCGGGACCAGGCCTACGAGCAGTACTTC
CDR3: CASSTQPRDQAYEQYF

J: TRBJ1-2
size: NA
D: NA
V: TRBV28
DNA: TGTGCCAGCAGTTTCCTCTATGGCTACACCTTC
CDR3: CASSFLYGYTF

J: TRBJ2-5
size: NA
D: NA
V: TRBV7-9
DNA: TGTGCCAGCAGCTTTGGTCTAGAGACCCAGTACTTC
CDR3: CASSFGLETQYF

J: TRBJ2-5
size: NA
D: NA
V: TRBV29-1
DNA: TGCAGCGTTGAGGAGCCGTACCAAGAGACCCAGTACTTC
CDR3: CSVEEPYQETQYF

J: TRBJ2-3
size: NA
D: NA
V: TRBV11-2
DNA: TGTGCCAGCAGCTTCTGGGGCAGAAGCACAGATACGCAGTATTTT
CDR3: CASSFWGRSTDTQYF

J: TRBJ2-3
size: NA
D: NA
V: TRBV10-3
DNA: TGTGCCATCGCGGCAGGCCCTAGCACAGATACGCAGTATTTT
CDR3: CAIAAGPSTDTQYF

J: TRBJ1-1
size: once
D: NA
V: TRBV6-5
DNA: TGTGCCAGCAGCCACGACTGGAACACTGAAGCTTTCTTT
CDR3: CASSHDWNTEAFF

J: TRBJ2-7
size: NA
D: NA
V: TRBV6-6
DNA: TGTGCCAGCAGTTTAGGCCCGCTCTACGAGCAGTACTTC
CDR3: CASSLGPLYEQYF

J: TRBJ2-3
size: NA
D: TRBD2
V: TRBV7-7
DNA: TGTGCTAGCAGCTTCGAGCGGGAGGGTACGCAGTATTTT
CDR3: CASSFEREGTQYF

J: TRBJ2-1
size: NA
D: TRBD2
V: TRBV6-4
DNA: TGTGCCAGCAGTGAGAGCCCGGGACTAGCGGGAGTGAATGAGCAGTTCTTC
CDR3: CASSESPGLAGVNEQFF

J: TRBJ2-5
size: NA
D: TRBD1
V: TRBV4-1
DNA: TGCGCCAGCAGCCCCAGGGGGCAAGAGACCCAGTACTTC
CDR3: CASSPRGQETQYF

J: TRBJ1-5
size: NA
D: NA
V: TRBV19
DNA: TGTGCCAGTAGTAGTTCGCAGGGCCCGAATCAGCCCCAGCATTTT
CDR3: CASSSSQGPNQPQHF

J: TRBJ2-6
size: NA
D: NA
V: TRBV13
DNA: TGTGCCAGCAGCGCAGACAGGAGGAAATACTCTGGGGCCAACGTCCTGACTTTC
CDR3: CASSADRRKYSGANVLTF

J: TRBJ1-5
size: NA
D: NA
V: TRBV11-2
DNA: TGTGCCAGCAGCTTATACCCCGACCCAGGGAGCAATCAGCCCCAGCATTTT
CDR3: CASSLYPDPGSNQPQHF

J: TRBJ1-4
size: once
D: NA
V: TRBV30
DNA: TGTGCCTGGAGTGGAAGGGAAGGGGAAAAACTGTTTTTT
CDR3: CAWSGREGEKLFF

J: TRBJ1-2
size: NA
D: TRBD1
V: TRBV27
DNA: TGTGCCAGCGGCAGACAGGGAGACTATGGCTACACCTTC
CDR3: CASGRQGDYGYTF

J: TRBJ1-4
size: NA
D: TRBD1
V: TRBV5-5
DNA: TGTGCCAGCAGCCCTACAGGGGTGGATTACGAAAAACTGTTTTTT
CDR3: CASSPTGVDYEKLFF